Listed below are T cell receptor beta chains from one sample, sequenced in a study of vaccination and CD4 T cells after COVID-19. No antigen has been identified for these receptors. One entry per CDR3 protein, called by TCRdb with MiXCR from the PCR reads. Of roughly 20,000 distinct CDR3 sequences listed, around 38% are singletons. Sample: CD4+ T cells from blood, cultured in vitro, taken before SARS-CoV-2 vaccination. The receptors were gathered from a human donor who received a COVID-19 vaccine. The CDR3 runs from the conserved cysteine through the conserved F or W. A D gene is named only where the DNA matches it firmly. Where a row states a size, it is once, few, many or the class of an expanded clone; other rows omit it.

v_gene	j_gene	abundance	d_gene	CDR3nt	CDR3aa
TRBV5-1	TRBJ1-2	NA	NA	TGCGCCAGCAGCCCGTCGGCAGGGCTTAACTATGGCTACACCTTC	CASSPSAGLNYGYTF
TRBV6-4	TRBJ1-1	NA	NA	TGTGCCAGCAGTGACAGGGGGAGCACTGAAGCTTTCTTT	CASSDRGSTEAFF
TRBV12-5	TRBJ2-5	few	NA	TGTGCTAGTGGTTACCTCCTAAGGGGCCAGTACTTC	CASGYLLRGQYF
TRBV2	TRBJ2-5	few	NA	TGTGCCAGCAGTGAAGCCTCTTGGGGCTACACCCAGTACTTC	CASSEASWGYTQYF
TRBV20-1	TRBJ2-3	few	NA	TGCAGTGCTAGACCCGCTTCTAGCACAGATACGCAGTATTTT	CSARPASSTDTQYF
TRBV11-3	TRBJ1-1	NA	NA	TGTGCCAGCAGCATAGAGCTTATAGGGGGGCGGGGGACTGAAGCTTTCTTT	CASSIELIGGRGTEAFF
TRBV20-1	TRBJ1-2	NA	TRBD1	TGCAGTGCTAGAGATCCCGGGACAGCCTATAACTATGGCTACACCTTC	CSARDPGTAYNYGYTF
TRBV6-5	TRBJ2-5	few	TRBD2	TGTGCCAGCAGTTACCTAGCGGGGGGGCCGGGGCAAGAGACCCAGTACTTC	CASSYLAGGPGQETQYF
TRBV6-2/TRBV6-3	TRBJ1-1	few	NA	TGTGCCAGCAGTTACGGTGGTCCGAACACTGAAGCTTTCTTT	CASSYGGPNTEAFF
TRBV7-9	TRBJ2-5	NA	TRBD1	TGTGCCAGCAGCACCCCGGGACAGTTCCAAGAGACCCAGTACTTC	CASSTPGQFQETQYF
TRBV7-2	TRBJ2-3	NA	NA	TGTGCCAGCAGCTTAACAGTAAGCACAGATACGCAGTATTTT	CASSLTVSTDTQYF
TRBV25-1	TRBJ1-2	few	NA	TGTGCCAGCAGTGACCAATTCGGCAGGGGCAACGGCTACACCTTC	CASSDQFGRGNGYTF
TRBV27	TRBJ1-1	few	TRBD1	TGTGCCAGCAAGCAGAGGACAGGGGAATCTCGAGGGGAAGCTTTCTTT	CASKQRTGESRGEAFF
TRBV18	TRBJ1-1	NA	TRBD1	TGTGCCAGCTCACCGGGGACAGGGGGCATGAACACTGAAGCTTTCTTT	CASSPGTGGMNTEAFF
TRBV6-1	TRBJ2-3	NA	TRBD2	TGTGCCAGCAGCCCGGGACTACGAGATACGCAGTATTTT	CASSPGLRDTQYF
TRBV11-2	TRBJ1-1	few	NA	TGTGCCAGCAGCTTAGGGGTAGGCAGGGGGAACACTGAAGCTTTCTTT	CASSLGVGRGNTEAFF
TRBV19	TRBJ2-6	few	NA	TGTGCCAGTAGTATGGTGGAGGCTGGGGCCAACGTCCTGACTTTC	CASSMVEAGANVLTF
TRBV2	TRBJ1-4	NA	TRBD1	TGTGCCAGCAGTCCACAGGGGGCCTCAACTAATGAAAAACTGTTTTTT	CASSPQGASTNEKLFF
TRBV7-2	TRBJ2-5	few	NA	TGTGCCAGCAGCCTAGCAGATTACCTGGGGACCCAGTACTTC	CASSLADYLGTQYF
TRBV21-1	TRBJ2-7	few	NA	TGTGCCAGCAGCAAAGTCCGGGGGTCCTACGAGCAGTACTTC	CASSKVRGSYEQYF
TRBV20-1	TRBJ2-3	NA	NA	TGCACGGTAGAAGACACAGATACGCAGTATTTT	CTVEDTDTQYF
TRBV19	TRBJ2-5	few	TRBD2	TGTGCCAGTAGTTCTGGCGGTGCGGGGGAAGAGACCCAGTACTTC	CASSSGGAGEETQYF
TRBV6-1	TRBJ1-3	NA	NA	TGTGCCAGCAAGGAGGGTCCGGGAAACACCATATATTTT	CASKEGPGNTIYF
TRBV2	TRBJ2-2	NA	TRBD2	TGTGCCAGCAGTGATTACGGACGGGGGGGCACCGGGGAGCTGTTTTTT	CASSDYGRGGTGELFF
TRBV6-2/TRBV6-3	TRBJ2-2	medium-sized	TRBD2	TGTGCCAGCAGTTCTGCTAGCGGGGGGATCGGGGAGCTGTTTTTT	CASSSASGGIGELFF
TRBV20-1	TRBJ2-7	NA	NA	TGCAGTGCCCCCTCTCTGGCGGATAACTCCTACGAGCAGTACTTC	CSAPSLADNSYEQYF
TRBV20-1	TRBJ2-4	few	TRBD1	TGCAGTGCCAGAAATTTTGTATCGGGACAGGGAAACATTCAGTACTTC	CSARNFVSGQGNIQYF
TRBV7-9	TRBJ2-3	few	TRBD2	TGTGCCGATCGGGCTAGCGGGGGGTCGGGAGATACGCAGTATTTT	CADRASGGSGDTQYF
TRBV4-1	TRBJ1-2	few	TRBD1	TGCGCCAGCAGCCCCGGGACAGAAAGGACCTATGGCTACACCTTC	CASSPGTERTYGYTF
TRBV7-9	TRBJ2-5	NA	TRBD1	TGTGCCAGCAGCCAACAGGGGGCAGTTGTGGAGACCCAGTACTTC	CASSQQGAVVETQYF
TRBV6-5	TRBJ2-2	few	TRBD2	TGTGCCAGCAGTTACTCCCGGGGGGCGAACACCGGGGAGCTGTTTTTT	CASSYSRGANTGELFF